This TCR beta chain is from a study of shared clonotypes between healthy human individuals. This CDR3 is built from 15 residues. V lost 6 bases and J lost 2, with 14 bases in between. Germline CDR1 reads GTSNPN; CDR2 reads SVGIG (reference sequence). The naive CD8 population came from CD45RO-negative cells selected for CCR7, without terminally differentiated effector memory CD45RA+ cells. Regarding this clone: Its antigen is undetermined.

Study findings and constraints: Sample collection involved blood only; tissue repertoires are likely different.

Only in-frame clones appear in the TCRdb table, and some are missing; sequencing was by immunoSEQ multiplex PCR. The sample includes 2 million or so clones, about 95% of them seen just once. This receptor was identified in a man aged 18 to 30 in good health. Sequencing was carried out using naive CD8+ T cells sorted from blood. The chain has TRBV30 and TRBJ1-6; no clear D gene. The CDR3, as DNA: TGTGCCTGCTTTATCGGGTACACCTATAATTCACCCCTCCACTTT. Its translation is CACFIGYTYNSPLHF.